This T cell receptor beta chain emerged from a study of T cells in Graves' hyperthyroidism and ophthalmopathy. This clonotype has at least ten counts. V was shortened by 5 bases and J by 5 bases, with 16 bases between the two germline ends. This CDR3 spans 14 amino acids. It was RNA transcripts that yielded the amplified TCR beta CDR3 regions. The TCR CDR3 first-round RT-PCR relied on the HTBI primer set. TCRdb re-called the multiplex PCR reads with MiXCR, one entry per CDR3 protein. The repertoire holds about 200,000 distinct CDR3 sequences, with roughly a sixth as singletons. The chain couples TRBV12-3 or TRBV12-4 to TRBJ2-7; possible D gene TRBD1, 8 bases. Sequenced sample: blood. The clonotype was recovered from a woman aged 45-60 years with Graves' hyperthyroidism. This CDR3 is CASSPTGEGHEQYF. The CDR3 bases are TGTGCCAGCAGTCCGACAGGGGAGGGCCACGAGCAGTACTTC.